Following are 16 T cell receptor beta chains from one sample sequenced in a study of cytomegalovirus exposure and HLA in healthy donors. PCR involved 60 Vbeta and 13 Jbeta primers. Measured with immunoSEQ multiplex PCR; TCRdb has only the in-frame clones, and not every one. The table shows approximately 150,000 clones, with approximately 72% occurring only once. Sequenced sample: PBMCs. All receptors come from a human donor in good health.

V and J are TRBV5-4 and TRBJ1-2, with D hard to call. This CDR3 comprises 14 residues. The V end lost 3 bases, the J end lost 7 bases, and 16 bases lay between the germline ends. Germline CDR1 and CDR2: SGHNT and YYREEE (reference sequence). Here the CDR3 DNA reads TGTGCCAGCAGCTCGGAGCGTCGGGGATTTGGCTACACCTTC. Translated: CASSSERRGFGYTF.

The rearrangement links TRBV19 to TRBJ1-1, with 8 bases aligning to TRBD1. The CDR3 is made up of 16 amino acids. V gave up 4 bases and J gave up 6 bases; unmatched junction bases: 13. Germline CDR1 LNHDA, CDR2 SQIVND (reference sequence). CDR3 sequence: CASSTTAGGAGAEAFF. CDR3 nucleotides: TGTGCCAGTAGTACTACGGCAGGGGGCGCGGGGGCTGAAGCTTTCTTT.

V usage is TRBV29-1 and J usage is TRBJ1-1; perhaps TRBD1 as D (6 bases). Germline assignment: CDR1 SQVTM and CDR2 ANQGSEA. V lost 6 bases to trimming and J lost 1 base, with 12 bases between them. The length of the CDR3 is 13 residues. The CDR3 here is CSVLGGRNTEAFF. The CDR3 DNA reads TGCAGCGTCCTTGGGGGCCGGAACACTGAAGCTTTCTTT.

The chain employs TRBV7-2 and TRBJ2-3; 9 nucleotides agree with TRBD2. The V and J ends lost 1 base and 0 bases, in that order; junction bases with no gene match: 8. Germline CDR1 is SGHTA and CDR2 is FQGNSA. The length of the CDR3 is 18 residues. This chain's CDR3 is CASSLVLAGSPSTDTQYF. In DNA form, the CDR3 reads TGTGCCAGCAGCTTAGTCCTAGCGGGATCCCCCAGCACAGATACGCAGTATTTT.

This clone was detected a few times. The rearrangement links TRBV5-1 to TRBJ2-1; 14 bases align to TRBD2. The CDR3 loop spans 15 amino acids. V shed 3 bases and J 6 bases; nucleotides not matched to a gene: 2. Germline CDR1 SGHRS, CDR2 YFSETQ. The DNA of the CDR3 is TGCGCCAGCAGCTCCGGACTAGCGGGGGGCAATGAGCAGTTCTTC. Encoded protein: CASSSGLAGGNEQFF.

V gene TRBV9 combines with J gene TRBJ2-7; 8 positions agree with TRBD2. The CDR3 is 14 amino acids. The germline V gene has CDR1 SGDLS and CDR2 YYNGEE. With V trimmed by 3 bases and J by 4 bases, 6 bases remained unmatched. The CDR3, as DNA: TGTGCCAGCAGCGCCGGGGGGGGCGGGTACGAGCAGTACTTC. Residues: CASSAGGGGYEQYF.

The chain carries TRBV7-9 and TRBJ2-2; the match to TRBD1 covers 9 bases. The V segment lost 5 bases and the J segment 4 bases; nucleotides outside the gene matches: 5. CDR3 length: 15 amino acids. Germline values: CDR1 SEHNR, CDR2 FQNEAQ (reference sequence). CDR3 in amino acids: CASSLTGGITGELFF. DNA of the CDR3: TGTGCCAGCAGCCTAACAGGGGGCATCACCGGGGAGCTGTTTTTT.

Ten or more counts support this clone. For the CDR3, the DNA is TGCGCCAGCAGCCTGGTGCGGGGGAGCTCCTATAATTCACCCCTCCACTTT. Translation: CASSLVRGSSYNSPLHF. The chain uses TRBV4-1 and TRBJ1-6, with D tentatively TRBD1 (5 bases). The CDR3 covers 17 residues. V was clipped by 4 bases and J by 0 bases, with 13 bases between them. The germline gives CDR1 MGHRA, CDR2 YSYEKL.

This chain links TRBV5-8 with TRBJ1-2; unclear D gene. Germline V lookup: CDR1 SGHTS, CDR2 YDEGEE. The CDR3 runs to 14 residues. V lost 0 bases to trimming and J lost 8 bases, with 14 bases between them. The CDR3 here is CASSLVSGLLGYTF. Written as DNA, the CDR3 is TGTGCCAGCAGCTTGGTGTCGGGGTTGTTGGGCTACACCTTC.

The genes are TRBV5-4 and TRBJ2-2; the D gene is possibly TRBD2 (6 bases). The germline V and J ends were trimmed by 3 bases and 3 bases, with 9 bases remaining between them. The CDR3 totals 14 residues. Germline-derived CDR1 and CDR2 are SGHNT and YYREEE (reference sequence). CDR3 amino acids: CASSWRVDTGELFF. DNA for the CDR3: TGTGCCAGCAGCTGGAGGGTCGACACCGGGGAGCTGTTTTTT.

This clone was seen only once. The chain employs TRBV25-1 and TRBJ1-2, with D hard to call. The V and J ends lost 10 bases and 0 bases respectively, with 15 bases between them. The CDR3 is 14 amino acids. The V gene's germline CDR1 is MGHDK and CDR2 SYGVNS. The CDR3 here is CANPPPGANYGYTF. CDR3 DNA sequence: TGTGCCAACCCTCCCCCCGGGGCTAACTATGGCTACACCTTC.

The chain carries TRBV10-3 and TRBJ2-3, with 12 bases lining up with TRBD2. Germline trimming cut 4 bases from V and 1 base from J; bases unmatched to any gene: 3. This CDR3 is built from 16 residues. The germline CDR1 and CDR2 sequences are ENHRY and SYGVKD. The CDR3 DNA follows: TGTGCCATCAGTGCGAGGACTAGCGGGGGCACAGATACGCAGTATTTT. Translating it yields CAISARTSGGTDTQYF.

The rearrangement joins TRBV6-1 to TRBJ2-7; D remains ambiguous. This CDR3 has 12 residues. The germline V and J ends were trimmed by 8 bases and 6 bases, with 14 bases remaining between them. Germline V gives CDR1 MNHNS, CDR2 SASEGT. CDR3 in amino acids: CASRDYAGEQYF. CDR3 in DNA: TGTGCCAGCCGAGATTACGCCGGCGAGCAGTACTTC.

The rearrangement links TRBV27 to TRBJ2-7; 9 bases agree with TRBD1. The CDR3 runs 16 residues. V shed 0 bases and J 3 bases; nucleotides not matched to a gene: 6. Per the germline V gene, CDR1 is MNHEY and CDR2 is SMNVEV (reference sequence). CDR3 sequence: CASSLSAGQGFYEQYF. CDR3 coding DNA: TGTGCCAGCAGTTTATCGGCGGGACAGGGATTCTACGAGCAGTACTTC.

The chain carries TRBV6-5 and TRBJ1-5, with D possibly matching TRBD1 (5 bases). The CDR3 extends over 15 amino acids. Per germline, CDR1 MNHEY and CDR2 SVGAGI. Trimming cost V 0 bases and J 5 bases, with 11 bases left between them. The DNA for the CDR3 is TGTGCCAGCAGTTACTCCGACAGTCCCGATCAGCCCCAGCATTTT. It yields the protein CASSYSDSPDQPQHF.

V is TRBV5-1 and J is TRBJ1-2, with 11 positions matching TRBD1. Germline loops: CDR1 SGHRS, CDR2 YFSETQ. Unmatched junction bases numbered 8, after V lost 2 bases and J lost 8 bases. This CDR3 spans 15 amino acids. CDR3 sequence (DNA): TGCGCCAGCAGCTTAAACCCTGGGACAGGGGGAGGCTACACCTTC. Translating it yields CASSLNPGTGGGYTF.